This T cell receptor beta chain was sequenced in a study of blood T cell repertoires in COVID-19. Study details: Samples came from the United States, Italy and Spain, spanning acute and convalescent COVID-19.

Generated by immunoSEQ multiplex PCR, the TCRdb table keeps only in-frame clones and is missing some. The data hold around 230,000 clones, with roughly 83% observed a single time. Germline-derived CDR1 and CDR2 are LGHDT and YNNKEL (reference sequence). V was pared by 0 bases and J by 7 bases, with 7 bases of the junction left unmatched. This CDR3 contains 16 residues. The rearrangement uses TRBV3-1 (or the pseudogene TRBV3-2) and TRBJ2-1; TRBD1 matches 9 bases. The sequenced sample was peripheral blood. The receptor was isolated from a woman aged 70-85 years with active or convalescent COVID-19. CDR3 protein: CASSQDLGQGTNEQFF. The CDR3 nucleotides are TGTGCCAGCAGCCAAGATCTGGGACAGGGTACAAATGAGCAGTTCTTC.